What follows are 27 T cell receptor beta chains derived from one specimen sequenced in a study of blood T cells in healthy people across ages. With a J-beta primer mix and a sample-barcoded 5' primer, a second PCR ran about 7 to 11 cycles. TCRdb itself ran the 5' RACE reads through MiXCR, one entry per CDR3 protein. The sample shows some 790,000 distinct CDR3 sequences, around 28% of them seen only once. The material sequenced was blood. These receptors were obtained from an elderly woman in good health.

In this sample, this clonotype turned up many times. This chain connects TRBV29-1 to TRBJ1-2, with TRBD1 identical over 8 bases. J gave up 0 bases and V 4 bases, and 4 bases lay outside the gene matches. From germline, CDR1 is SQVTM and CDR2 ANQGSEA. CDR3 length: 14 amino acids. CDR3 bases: TGCAGCGTTGCTCTGACAGGGGCTAACTATGGCTACACCTTC. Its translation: CSVALTGANYGYTF.

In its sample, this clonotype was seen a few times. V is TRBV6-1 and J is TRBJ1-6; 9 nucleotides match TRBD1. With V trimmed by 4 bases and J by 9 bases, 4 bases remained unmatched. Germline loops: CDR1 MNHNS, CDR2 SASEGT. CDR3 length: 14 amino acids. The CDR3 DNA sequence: TGTGCCAGCAGTGGAGGGACAGGGCTTTCACCCCTCCACTTT. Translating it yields CASSGGTGLSPLHF.

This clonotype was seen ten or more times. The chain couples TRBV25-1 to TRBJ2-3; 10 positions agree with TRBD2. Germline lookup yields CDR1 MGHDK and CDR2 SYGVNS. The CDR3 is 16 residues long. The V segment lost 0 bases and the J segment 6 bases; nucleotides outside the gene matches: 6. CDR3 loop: CASSEYDSGGADTQYF. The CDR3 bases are TGTGCCAGCAGTGAATACGACAGCGGGGGGGCGGATACGCAGTATTTT.

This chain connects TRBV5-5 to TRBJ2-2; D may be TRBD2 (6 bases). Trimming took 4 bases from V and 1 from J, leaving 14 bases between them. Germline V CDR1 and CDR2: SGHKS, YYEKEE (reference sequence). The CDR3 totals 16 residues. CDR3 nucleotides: TGTGCCAGCAGCCGCGTTGGAGGGCTGAACACCGGGGAGCTGTTTTTT. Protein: CASSRVGGLNTGELFF.

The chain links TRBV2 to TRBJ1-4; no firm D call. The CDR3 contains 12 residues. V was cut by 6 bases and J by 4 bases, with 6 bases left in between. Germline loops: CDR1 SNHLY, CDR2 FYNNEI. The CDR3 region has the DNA TGTGCCAGCAGGGAGAATAATGAAAAACTGTTTTTT. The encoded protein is CASRENNEKLFF.

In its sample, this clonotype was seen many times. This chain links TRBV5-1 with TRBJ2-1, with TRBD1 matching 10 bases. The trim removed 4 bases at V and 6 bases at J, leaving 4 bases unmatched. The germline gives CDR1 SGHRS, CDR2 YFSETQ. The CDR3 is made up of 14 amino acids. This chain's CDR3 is CASSLRTGGNEQFF. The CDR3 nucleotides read TGCGCCAGCAGCCTAAGGACAGGGGGCAATGAGCAGTTCTTC.

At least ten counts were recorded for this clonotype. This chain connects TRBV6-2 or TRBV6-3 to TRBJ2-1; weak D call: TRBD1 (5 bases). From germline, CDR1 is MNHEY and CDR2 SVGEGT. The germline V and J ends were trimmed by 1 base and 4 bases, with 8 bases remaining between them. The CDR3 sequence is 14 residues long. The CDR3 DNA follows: TGTGCCAGCAGTTACTGGACAACGTACAATGAGCAGTTCTTC. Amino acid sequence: CASSYWTTYNEQFF.

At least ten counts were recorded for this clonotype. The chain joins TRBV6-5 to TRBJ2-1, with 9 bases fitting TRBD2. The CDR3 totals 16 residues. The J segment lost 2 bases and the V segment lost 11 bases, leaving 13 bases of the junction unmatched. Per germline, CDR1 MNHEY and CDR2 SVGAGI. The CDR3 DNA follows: TGTGCCGCCGGGGGTAGCGGGGGATTCCCCTACAATGAGCAGTTCTTC. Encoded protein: CAAGGSGGFPYNEQFF.

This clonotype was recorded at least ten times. CDR3 amino acids: CSAGQVDTQYF. The DNA of the CDR3 is TGCAGCGCAGGACAGGTAGATACGCAGTATTTT. The V and J genes are TRBV29-1 and TRBJ2-3; 7 bases are shared with TRBD1. The CDR3 covers 11 residues. The V gene's germline CDR1 is SQVTM and CDR2 ANQGSEA. Trimming cost V 7 bases and J 5 bases; bases outside gene matches: 3.

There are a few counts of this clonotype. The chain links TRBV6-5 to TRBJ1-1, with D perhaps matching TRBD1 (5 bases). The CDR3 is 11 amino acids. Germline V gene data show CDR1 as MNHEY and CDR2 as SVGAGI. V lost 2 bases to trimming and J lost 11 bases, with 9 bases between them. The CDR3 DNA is TGTGCCAGCAGTTACGGCAGGGCCGCTTTCTTT. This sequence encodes CASSYGRAAFF.

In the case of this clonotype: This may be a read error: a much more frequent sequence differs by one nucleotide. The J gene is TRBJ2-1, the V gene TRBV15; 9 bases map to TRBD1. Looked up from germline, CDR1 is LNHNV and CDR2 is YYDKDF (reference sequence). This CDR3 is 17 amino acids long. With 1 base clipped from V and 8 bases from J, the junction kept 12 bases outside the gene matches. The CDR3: CATSRAPAQGAWDEQFF. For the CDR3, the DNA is TGTGCCACCAGCAGAGCCCCTGCACAGGGGGCTTGGGATGAGCAGTTCTTC.

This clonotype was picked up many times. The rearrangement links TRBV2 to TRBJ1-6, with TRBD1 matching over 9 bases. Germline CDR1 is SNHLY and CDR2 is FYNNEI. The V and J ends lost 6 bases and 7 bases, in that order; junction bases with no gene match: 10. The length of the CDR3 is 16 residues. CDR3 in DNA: TGTGCCAGCAGGAGAAGACAGGGGGTAAGGAATTCACCCCTCCACTTT. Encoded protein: CASRRRQGVRNSPLHF.

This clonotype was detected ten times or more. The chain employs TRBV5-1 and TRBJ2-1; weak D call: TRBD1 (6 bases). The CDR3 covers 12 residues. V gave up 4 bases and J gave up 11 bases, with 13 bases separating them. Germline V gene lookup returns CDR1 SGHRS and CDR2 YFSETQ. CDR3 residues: CASSELQGQQFF. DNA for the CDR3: TGCGCCAGCAGCGAACTACAGGGTCAGCAGTTCTTC. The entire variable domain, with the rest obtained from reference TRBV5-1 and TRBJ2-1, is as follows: KAGVTQTPRYLIKTRGQQVTLSCSPISGHRSVSWYQQTPGQGLQFLFEYFSETQRNKGNFPGRFSGRQFSNSRSEMNVSTLELGDSALYLCASSELQGQQFFGPGTRLTVL.

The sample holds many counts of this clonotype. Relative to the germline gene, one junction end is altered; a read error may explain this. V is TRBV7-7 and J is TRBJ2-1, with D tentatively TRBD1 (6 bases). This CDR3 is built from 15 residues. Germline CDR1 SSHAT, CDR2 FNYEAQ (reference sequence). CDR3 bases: TGTGCTAGCAGCAAACAGGGAGCAGGTAACAATGAGCAGTTCTTC. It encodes CASSKQGAGNNEQFF. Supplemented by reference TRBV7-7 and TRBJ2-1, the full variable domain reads GAGVSQSPRYKVTKRGQDVTLRCDPISSHATLYWYQQALGQGPEFLTYFNYEAQPDKSGLPSDRFSAERPEGSISTLTIQRTEQRDSAMYRCASSKQGAGNNEQFFGPGTRLTVL.

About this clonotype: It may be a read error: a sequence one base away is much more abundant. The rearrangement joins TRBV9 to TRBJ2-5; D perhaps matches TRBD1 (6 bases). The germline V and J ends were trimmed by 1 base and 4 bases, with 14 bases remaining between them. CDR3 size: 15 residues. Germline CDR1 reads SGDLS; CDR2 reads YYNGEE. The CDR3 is CASSVSALGGETQYF. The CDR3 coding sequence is TGTGCCAGCAGCGTATCGGCCTTAGGGGGAGAGACCCAGTACTTC.

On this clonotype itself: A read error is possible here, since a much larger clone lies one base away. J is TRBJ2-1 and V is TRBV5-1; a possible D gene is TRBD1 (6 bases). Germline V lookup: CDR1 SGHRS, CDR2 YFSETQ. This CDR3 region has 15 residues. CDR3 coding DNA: TGCGCCAGCGGGCCGCAGGGGCATTCCTACAATGGGCAGTTCTTC. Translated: CASGPQGHSYNGQFF.

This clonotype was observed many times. The CDR3 spells CAISEAVTDTQYF. CDR3 DNA: TGTGCCATCAGTGAGGCAGTCACAGATACGCAGTATTTT. This chain connects TRBV10-3 to TRBJ2-3; D call uncertain. The CDR3 totals 13 residues. Germline loops: CDR1 ENHRY, CDR2 SYGVKD. The V and J ends lost 2 bases and 2 bases respectively, with 5 bases between them.

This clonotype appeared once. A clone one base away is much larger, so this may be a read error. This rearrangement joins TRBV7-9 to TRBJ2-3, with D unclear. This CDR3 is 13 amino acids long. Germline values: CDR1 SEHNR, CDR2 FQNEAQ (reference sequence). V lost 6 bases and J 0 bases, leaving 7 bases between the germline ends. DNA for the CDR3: TGTGCCAGCAGGCACACTAGCACAGATACGCAGTATTTT. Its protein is CASRHTSTDTQYF.

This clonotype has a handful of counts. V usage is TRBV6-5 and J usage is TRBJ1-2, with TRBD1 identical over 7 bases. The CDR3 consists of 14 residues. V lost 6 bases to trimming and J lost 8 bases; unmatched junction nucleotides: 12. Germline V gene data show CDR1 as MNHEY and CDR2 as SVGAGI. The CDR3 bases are TGTGCCAGCAGAAGAGACGACAGGGCTCGGGGCTACACCTTC. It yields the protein CASRRDDRARGYTF.

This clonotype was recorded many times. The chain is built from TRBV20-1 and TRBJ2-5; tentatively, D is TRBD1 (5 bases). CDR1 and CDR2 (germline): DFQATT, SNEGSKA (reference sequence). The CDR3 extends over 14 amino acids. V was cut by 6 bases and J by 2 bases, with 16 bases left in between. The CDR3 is CSANDGHLQETQYF. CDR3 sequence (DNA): TGCAGTGCAAACGACGGACACCTGCAAGAGACCCAGTACTTC.

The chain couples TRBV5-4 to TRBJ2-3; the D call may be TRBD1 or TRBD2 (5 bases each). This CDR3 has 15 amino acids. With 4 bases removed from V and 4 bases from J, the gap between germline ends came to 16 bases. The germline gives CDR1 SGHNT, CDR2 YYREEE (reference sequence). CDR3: CASSQPGRGADTQYF. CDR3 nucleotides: TGTGCCAGCAGCCAACCGGGACGAGGAGCAGATACGCAGTATTTT.

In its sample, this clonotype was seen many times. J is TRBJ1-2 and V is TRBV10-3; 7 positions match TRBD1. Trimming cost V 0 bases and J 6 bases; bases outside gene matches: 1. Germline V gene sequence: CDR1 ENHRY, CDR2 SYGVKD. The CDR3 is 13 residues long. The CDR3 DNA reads TGTGCCATCAGTGAGTCGACAGGGCATGGCTACACCTTC. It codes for CAISESTGHGYTF.

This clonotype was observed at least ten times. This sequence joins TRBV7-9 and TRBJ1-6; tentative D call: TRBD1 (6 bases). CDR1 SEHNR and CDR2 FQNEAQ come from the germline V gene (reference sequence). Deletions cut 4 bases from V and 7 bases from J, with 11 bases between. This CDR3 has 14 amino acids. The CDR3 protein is CASSSGVSNSPLHF. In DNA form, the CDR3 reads TGTGCCAGCAGCTCAGGGGTTTCGAATTCACCCCTCCACTTT.

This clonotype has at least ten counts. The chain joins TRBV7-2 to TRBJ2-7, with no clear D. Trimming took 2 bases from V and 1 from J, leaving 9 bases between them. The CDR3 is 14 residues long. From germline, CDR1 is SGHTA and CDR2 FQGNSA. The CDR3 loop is CASSLRSSSYEQYF. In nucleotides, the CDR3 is TGTGCCAGCAGCTTAAGATCTTCTTCCTACGAGCAGTACTTC.

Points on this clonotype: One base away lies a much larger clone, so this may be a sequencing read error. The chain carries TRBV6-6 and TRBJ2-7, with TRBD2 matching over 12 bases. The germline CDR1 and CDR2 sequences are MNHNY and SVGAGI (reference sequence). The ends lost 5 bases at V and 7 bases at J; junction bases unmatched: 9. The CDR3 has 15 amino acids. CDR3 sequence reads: CASSRASGGAREQYF. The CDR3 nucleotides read TGTGCCAGCAGTCGAGCTAGCGGGGGGGCCAGAGAGCAGTACTTC.

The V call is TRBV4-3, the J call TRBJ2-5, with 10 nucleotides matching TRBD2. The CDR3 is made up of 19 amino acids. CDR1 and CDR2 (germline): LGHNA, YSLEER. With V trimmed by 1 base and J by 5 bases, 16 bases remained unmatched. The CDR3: CASSQATGLAGDHGETQYF. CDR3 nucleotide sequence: TGCGCCAGCAGCCAAGCGACGGGTCTAGCGGGAGATCATGGGGAGACCCAGTACTTC.

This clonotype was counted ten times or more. Here the CDR3 DNA reads TGTGCCAGCAGTTTCGCTCTATCTGGGGCCAACGTCCTGACTTTC. Protein: CASSFALSGANVLTF. The gene calls are TRBV6-2 or TRBV6-3 and TRBJ2-6, with D hard to call. Germline V gene lookup returns CDR1 MNHEY and CDR2 SVGEGT. This CDR3 spans 15 amino acids. V lost 4 bases and J lost 1, with 8 bases in between.